These T cell receptor beta chains were read from a single sample in a study of CD8+ T cells in alopecia areata. Sequencing used immunoSEQ multiplex PCR; TCRdb keeps in-frame clones, though not all of them. The sample yields hundreds of thousands of clones, roughly two fifths seen once. The material sequenced was CD4+ T cells sorted from blood, taken between weeks 30 and 35, from a patient treated with tofacitinib. These receptors originate from a human donor with alopecia areata. Each CDR3 is given with its conserved first and last residue. The D gene is left open where the match is weak. Not every row has a clone size; where given, it reads once, few, many or a size class.

j_call v_call clone_size d_call cdr3_nt cdr3_aa
TRBJ2-7 TRBV5-1 - TRBD2 TGCGCCAGCAGCTTGGCCGGGACTACGACCTACGAGCAGTACTTC CASSLAGTTTYEQYF
TRBJ2-1 TRBV7-9 few - TGTGCCAGCTTGGTTTGGCAGGGAGTCTACAATGAGCAGTTCTTC CASLVWQGVYNEQFF
TRBJ1-5 TRBV7-3 - - TGTGCCAGCAGCTTAGCCAGGGACCAGCCCCAGCATTTT CASSLARDQPQHF
TRBJ1-1 TRBV29-1 - - TGCAGCGTTCGGATAATAATGAACACTGAAGCTTTCTTT CSVRIIMNTEAFF
TRBJ1-2 TRBV5-1 - TRBD1 TGCGCCAGCAGCGTGGGACAGGGCTACTATGGCTACACCTTC CASSVGQGYYGYTF
TRBJ2-1 TRBV14 - - TGTGCCAGCAGCCAAGGGTTTGGGCGGAATGAGCAGTTCTTC CASSQGFGRNEQFF
TRBJ1-5 TRBV11-2 - TRBD1 TGTGCCAGCAGCCGTTTTCAGGGGGAGCCCCAGCATTTT CASSRFQGEPQHF
TRBJ2-2 TRBV29-1 - - TGCAGCGTTGTAGATAGGAGGGGCACCGGGGAGCTGTTTTTT CSVVDRRGTGELFF
TRBJ1-2 TRBV5-4 few TRBD1 TGTGCCAGCAGGCAACCCGGGACAGATGGCTACACCTTC CASRQPGTDGYTF
TRBJ1-3 TRBV6-6 many - TGTGCCAGCAGGATCGGGACGGCTGGAAACACCATATATTTT CASRIGTAGNTIYF
TRBJ2-6 TRBV7-3 - - TGTGCCAGCAGCTTAGGTAGAGTTGGGGCCAACGTCCTGACTTTC CASSLGRVGANVLTF
TRBJ1-2 TRBV10-3 few - TGTGCCATCAGGGGGGAGTCCAGCTATGGCTACACCTTC CAIRGESSYGYTF
TRBJ1-5 TRBV19 - - TGTGCCAGTAGTATCGGCGTCACCCCAGGTCAGCCCCAGCATTTT CASSIGVTPGQPQHF
TRBJ2-2 TRBV29-1 - TRBD1 TGCAGCGTTGATTCTACGGGACAGGGGATAACCGGGGAGCTGTTTTTT CSVDSTGQGITGELFF
TRBJ1-1 TRBV2 - - TGTGCCAGCAGGAGGGTCTTCACTGAAGCTTTCTTT CASRRVFTEAFF
TRBJ1-4 TRBV7-9 - TRBD1 TGTGCCAGCAGCTTAGAAGGGACAGCCTCTAATGAAAAACTGTTTTTT CASSLEGTASNEKLFF
TRBJ2-2 TRBV29-1 many - TGCAGCGTTGAGTATAACAGGTGGACCGGGGAGCTGTTTTTT CSVEYNRWTGELFF
TRBJ2-2 TRBV7-7 few TRBD2 TGTGCCAGCAGCCCAGGACTAGCTTCGGCCGGGGAGCTGTTTTTT CASSPGLASAGELFF
TRBJ2-7 TRBV5-1 - - TGCGCCAGCAGCTTGGATGGTAGCTGGACGAGCTCCTACGAGCAGTACTTC CASSLDGSWTSSYEQYF
TRBJ1-5 TRBV11-2 few - TGTGCCAGCAGCCCCCAGGACCGACAGCCCCAGCATTTT CASSPQDRQPQHF
TRBJ2-1 TRBV14 few - TGTGCCAGCAGCCCGGGGACGGCTGAGCAGTTCTTC CASSPGTAEQFF
TRBJ1-2 TRBV5-1 - - TGCGCCAGCAGCAACGCCAGACATTCGAGCTATGGCTACACCTTC CASSNARHSSYGYTF
TRBJ2-2 TRBV29-1 few - TGCAGCGTTGAAGCTGGCACCTCCACCGGGGAGCTGTTTTTT CSVEAGTSTGELFF
TRBJ2-1 TRBV9 - - TGTGCCAGCAGCGGAGAAAGAGGGGAAAATGAGCAGTTCTTC CASSGERGENEQFF
TRBJ2-2 TRBV10-3 few - TGTGCCATCAGTGAGTCGTTACAGAACACCGGGGAGCTGTTTTTT CAISESLQNTGELFF
TRBJ2-1 TRBV9 - TRBD2 TGTGCCAGCAGCACCGGGACTAGCGGGACAGAGCAGTTCTTC CASSTGTSGTEQFF
TRBJ1-1 TRBV27 few TRBD1 TGTGCCAGCAGTACGGGACAGGGTATGGCGGCTGAAGCTTTCTTT CASSTGQGMAAEAFF
TRBJ2-1 TRBV23-1 few TRBD2 TGCGCCAGCAGTCAAAAGACTAGCGGACACCACAACAATGAGCAGTTCTTC CASSQKTSGHHNNEQFF
TRBJ2-4 TRBV23-1 many - TGCGCCAGCAGTCATTGGAACACCCAGAGCATTCAGTACTTC CASSHWNTQSIQYF
TRBJ2-1 TRBV20-1 - - TGCAGTGCTAGAGAGTTTAATGAGCAGTTCTTC CSAREFNEQFF
TRBJ2-1 TRBV15 many TRBD2 TGTGCCACCAGCGGCACCTTTAGCGGGGCCGACAATGAGCAGTTCTTC CATSGTFSGADNEQFF
TRBJ1-1 TRBV7-2 few TRBD1 TGTGCCAGCACCCTCCGGGTGGGACAGGTGAACACTGAAGCTTTCTTT CASTLRVGQVNTEAFF
TRBJ1-4 TRBV27 few - TGTGCCAGCAGTTTAATAGGCGGGGATAGAGTGCTGTTTTTT CASSLIGGDRVLFF
TRBJ1-6 TRBV5-4 - - TGTGCCAGCAGCTTGGTCGGAGAATTCCCCCTCCACTTT CASSLVGEFPLHF
TRBJ1-2 TRBV5-6 - TRBD1 TGTGCCAGCAGCCCCGTGGGACAGGGGGCGAGAGGCTACACCTTC CASSPVGQGARGYTF
TRBJ1-4 TRBV19 few - TGTGCCACCCGGTCAGCACCTAATGAAAAACTGTTTTTT CATRSAPNEKLFF
TRBJ2-5 TRBV10-3 many - TGTGCCATCAGGGCCCCCCTAGGGGAGACCCAGTACTTC CAIRAPLGETQYF
TRBJ1-2 TRBV30 once TRBD1 TGTGCCTGGAGTGTTAAGGGGGCCTATGGCTACACCTTC CAWSVKGAYGYTF
TRBJ1-5 TRBV5-6 - - TGTGCCAGCAGCCGGGGAGGGATGGGCAATCAGCCCCAGCATTTT CASSRGGMGNQPQHF
TRBJ1-1 TRBV18 - - TGTGCCAGCTCACCCCCAAGGGTGGCAGCGAACACTGAAGCTTTCTTT CASSPPRVAANTEAFF
TRBJ1-1 TRBV6-1 - - TGTGCCAGCAGTGAAGGGGGAGGTAGGAACACTGAAGCTTTCTTT CASSEGGGRNTEAFF
TRBJ1-2 TRBV7-9 once - TGTGCCAGCAGCTTAGTGACAAGGCGGGGCTACACCTTC CASSLVTRRGYTF
TRBJ2-1 TRBV2 - TRBD2 TGTGCCAGCTTTACCAGGGAGCGGGAGAATGAGCAGTTCTTC CASFTRERENEQFF
TRBJ2-7 TRBV19 - TRBD1 TGTGCCAGTAGCCGGGGACAGGTCGGGGAGCAGTACTTC CASSRGQVGEQYF
TRBJ2-1 TRBV2 - - TGTGCCAGCAGTGATAGGGCCTCCGGACTGAGCCCAAGGGTGAATGAGCAGTTCTTC CASSDRASGLSPRVNEQFF
TRBJ1-4 TRBV19 - - TGTGCCAGTAGTGCCACTGATGAAAAACTGTTTTTT CASSATDEKLFF
TRBJ2-3 TRBV18 - - TGTGCCAGCTCACCCCCTAGCACAGATACGCAGTATTTT CASSPPSTDTQYF
TRBJ2-7 TRBV7-9 few - TGTGCCAGCAGCTTTGTAGTAGGAGAGCAGTACTTC CASSFVVGEQYF
TRBJ2-3 TRBV7-3 - TRBD1 TGTGCCAGCAGCACTAGGCGGACAGGGAGCACAGATACGCAGTATTTT CASSTRRTGSTDTQYF
TRBJ1-4 TRBV7-6 few - TGTGCCAGCAGCCAAGGAGGTGCAGGGAGTGAAAAACTGTTTTTT CASSQGGAGSEKLFF